A single sample gave rise to the 29 T cell receptor beta chains below, sequenced in a study of technical replicates of blood from several donors (dated by TCRdb to between 2016 and 2019). The library was produced with the immunoSEQ multiplex PCR assay. Here the immuneACCESS table is served through TCRdb, limited to in-frame sequences with V and J called. Missing clones are a known gap in these copies; in checked studies unresolved V genes cover under half, and the rest lacks a known reason. Counted in this sample were about 83,000 clones; approximately 90% of them appeared once. Of the sample, more than 0.2% is held by the ten largest clones. Sequences were obtained from T cells isolated from PBMCs. Receptors originate from a human donor in good health.

The V call is TRBV9, the J call TRBJ1-4; 7 nucleotides align to TRBD1. Germline CDR1 SGDLS, CDR2 YYNGEE. The CDR3 is 13 residues long. V lost 7 bases and J lost 2; bases outside the gene matches: 2. The chain's CDR3 is CASGGQTNEKLFF. The CDR3 DNA reads TGTGCCAGCGGGGGACAGACTAATGAAAAACTGTTTTTT.

The chain recombines TRBV6-1 with TRBJ1-2; a weak D match, TRBD1 (6 bases). Germline lookup yields CDR1 MNHNS and CDR2 SASEGT. The ends were cut back, 2 bases at V and 3 bases at J, with 16 bases in the middle. This CDR3 is built from 16 residues. The CDR3 region has the DNA TGTGCCAGCAGTGAAAAATTTACAGGGAGGGACTATGGCTACACCTTC. Its translation is CASSEKFTGRDYGYTF.

The chain uses TRBV5-1 and TRBJ2-3; tentatively, D is TRBD2 (5 bases). The CDR3 runs 14 residues. The V gene's germline CDR1 is SGHRS and CDR2 YFSETQ. V lost 0 bases, J lost 4 bases, and 9 bases lay in between. CDR3 sequence (DNA): TGCGCCAGCAGCTTGGGGCTAGCTGCAGATACGCAGTATTTT. Amino acid sequence: CASSLGLAADTQYF.

This rearrangement joins TRBV7-9 to TRBJ1-1, with 9 nucleotides matching TRBD1. With V trimmed by 7 bases and J by 5 bases, 14 bases remained unmatched. Germline-derived CDR1 and CDR2 are SEHNR and FQNEAQ (reference sequence). CDR3 length: 16 amino acids. CDR3 nucleotide sequence: TGTGCCAGCACCTTCTTATACAGGGGGCGCGGGACTGAAGCTTTCTTT. It specifies CASTFLYRGRGTEAFF.

This clone came up once. This chain uses TRBV6-1 with TRBJ2-1; 11 nucleotides line up with TRBD2. Germline-derived CDR1 and CDR2 are MNHNS and SASEGT. After removal of 2 bases from V and 0 bases from J, the junction contained 9 bases not matched to a gene. The CDR3 runs to 19 residues. Written as DNA, the CDR3 is TGTGCCAGCAGTGAATTTTCGGTTACTAGCGGGAGCTCCTACAATGAGCAGTTCTTC. As protein: CASSEFSVTSGSSYNEQFF.

The chain links TRBV18 to TRBJ2-7; D remains unclear. This CDR3 has 14 amino acids. The germline V gene encodes CDR1 KGHSH and CDR2 LQKENI. The germline V and J ends were trimmed by 6 bases and 1 base, with 13 bases remaining between them. This CDR3 reads CASSRRSDSYEQYF. The CDR3 DNA is TGTGCCAGCTCCCGTCGGAGCGATTCCTACGAGCAGTACTTC. The variable domain in full, completed from reference TRBV18 and TRBJ2-7, reads NAGVMQNPRHLVRRRGQEARLRCSPMKGHSHVYWYRQLPEEGLKFMVYLQKENIIDESGMPKERFSAEFPKEGPSILRIQQVVRGDSAAYFCASSRRSDSYEQYFGPGTRLTVT.

The rearrangement uses TRBV11-2 and TRBJ2-5; D call uncertain. Germline V lookup: CDR1 SGHAT, CDR2 FQNNGV. The V end was cut by 5 bases, the J end by 5 bases, with 9 bases between. The CDR3 runs to 12 residues. DNA of the CDR3: TGTGCCAGCAGCCCGGAGAGGGAGACCCAGTACTTC. Amino acids: CASSPERETQYF.

This chain joins TRBV4-1 and TRBJ2-5; no firm D call. This CDR3 has 12 residues. V lost 0 bases to trimming and J lost 5 bases, with 4 bases between them. Germline lookup yields CDR1 MGHRA and CDR2 YSYEKL. The CDR3 spells CASSQDQETQYF. The DNA of the CDR3 is TGCGCCAGCAGCCAAGATCAGGAGACCCAGTACTTC.

This chain joins TRBV29-1 and TRBJ2-1; possibly TRBD1 for D (8 bases). V shed 6 bases and J shed 9 bases, with 18 bases lying between them. The CDR3 consists of 13 residues. Germline V gene sequence: CDR1 SQVTM, CDR2 ANQGSEA. The CDR3 protein is CSVGQGGASEQFF. CDR3 nucleotides: TGCAGCGTCGGACAGGGAGGGGCTAGTGAGCAGTTCTTC.

J is TRBJ2-7 and V is TRBV5-4, with 8 nucleotides matching TRBD1. The CDR3 length is 14 residues. The V gene end was trimmed by 4 bases and the J gene end by 3 bases; junction bases not matched to a gene: 6. The germline CDR1 and CDR2 sequences are SGHNT and YYREEE (reference sequence). CDR3 sequence reads: CASSTADRVYEQYF. DNA for the CDR3: TGTGCCAGCAGCACCGCGGACAGGGTCTACGAGCAGTACTTC. The whole variable domain, filled in from reference TRBV5-4 and TRBJ2-7, reads ETGVTQSPTHLIKTRGQQVTLRCSSQSGHNTVSWYQQALGQGPQFIFQYYREEENGRGNFPPRFSGLQFPNYSSELNVNALELDDSALYLCASSTADRVYEQYFGPGTRLTVT.

The V gene is TRBV19, the J gene TRBJ1-5; TRBD1 might be the D (5 bases). This CDR3 contains 14 residues. Germline V gives CDR1 LNHDA, CDR2 SQIVND (reference sequence). Trimming cost V 7 bases and J 6 bases, with 16 bases left between them. CDR3 in DNA: TGTGCCAGTACCGGGCCCAGGGAGGGTCAGCCCCAGCATTTT. Its translation: CASTGPREGQPQHF.

This clone showed up just once. The chain carries TRBV6-1 and TRBJ2-3, with D unresolved. This CDR3 is built from 15 residues. The germline V gene has CDR1 MNHNS and CDR2 SASEGT. Trimming took 5 bases from V and 3 from J, leaving 15 bases between them. CDR3 residues: CASSQTLRGTDTQYF. CDR3 in DNA: TGTGCCAGCAGTCAAACCCTCCGCGGTACAGATACGCAGTATTTT.

This chain uses TRBV5-6 with TRBJ1-1; 7 bases fit TRBD1. Germline assignment: CDR1 SGHDT and CDR2 YYEEEE. The CDR3 spans 18 residues. The junction had 14 bases not matched to a gene; V was cut back by 0 bases and J by 3 bases. This chain's CDR3 is CASSLARFTRGLYTEAFF. CDR3 coding DNA: TGTGCCAGCAGCTTGGCCAGGTTTACAAGGGGGCTGTACACTGAAGCTTTCTTT. The entire variable domain, with the rest obtained from reference TRBV5-6 and TRBJ1-1, is as follows: DAGVTQSPTHLIKTRGQQVTLRCSPKSGHDTVSWYQQALGQGPQFIFQYYEEEERQRGNFPDRFSGHQFPNYSSELNVNALLLGDSALYLCASSLARFTRGLYTEAFFGQGTRLTVV.

This chain uses TRBV6-5 with TRBJ2-3; TRBD1 matches at 7 bases. CDR3 length: 15 amino acids. V lost 6 bases, J lost 4 bases, and 10 bases stayed unmatched. Germline V lookup: CDR1 MNHEY, CDR2 SVGAGI. CDR3 DNA sequence: TGTGCCAGCAGCGGGGACAGCCTCTTAGCAGATACGCAGTATTTT. Amino acid sequence: CASSGDSLLADTQYF.

Comment on this clone: An end of the junction differs from the germline gene, which may be a read error. The gene calls are TRBV7-9 and TRBJ2-7; the D gene is possibly TRBD2 (5 bases). This CDR3 comprises 12 residues. Germline V gene lookup returns CDR1 SEHNR and CDR2 FQNEAQ (reference sequence). CDR3 DNA: TGTGCCAGCACCAACCGGACTTTGGGGTATTCCTTC. Its translation: CASTNRTLGYSF.

The rearrangement uses TRBV11-2 and TRBJ1-1, with D perhaps matching TRBD1 (5 bases). The CDR3 spans 14 residues. V was shortened by 4 bases and J by 3 bases, with 12 bases between the two germline ends. Per the germline V gene, CDR1 is SGHAT and CDR2 is FQNNGV. CDR3 sequence: CASSSKSGYTEAFF. DNA of the CDR3: TGTGCCAGCAGCTCCAAGTCAGGGTACACTGAAGCTTTCTTT.

This clone has just one count. This chain joins TRBV5-4 and TRBJ1-1; tentatively, D is TRBD1 (6 bases). Germline V gene sequence: CDR1 SGHNT, CDR2 YYREEE (reference sequence). Trimming stripped 0 bases from V and 1 base from J, with 10 bases between. The CDR3 length is 15 residues. The CDR3 DNA sequence: TGTGCCAGCAGCTTGGCAGGGGCCCAGAACACTGAAGCTTTCTTT. Translating gives CASSLAGAQNTEAFF.

J is TRBJ2-3 and V is TRBV11-3; D not certain. Germline V lookup: CDR1 SGHNT, CDR2 YENEEA. The germline V and J ends were trimmed by 2 bases and 1 base, with 10 bases remaining between them. The CDR3 is 15 amino acids. CDR3 in amino acids: CASSLPGSGTDTQYF. The CDR3, as DNA: TGTGCCAGCAGCTTACCAGGTTCTGGCACAGATACGCAGTATTTT.

The chain links TRBV29-1 to TRBJ2-1, with 7 bases aligning to TRBD2. V shed 2 bases and J 5 bases; nucleotides not matched to a gene: 6. This CDR3 comprises 14 residues. The germline V gene encodes CDR1 SQVTM and CDR2 ANQGSEA. DNA of the CDR3: TGCAGCGTTGAACAAGTGGGGGGGAACAATGAGCAGTTCTTC. Translating it yields CSVEQVGGNNEQFF.

The chain is built from TRBV11-2 and TRBJ2-3; D gene ambiguous. Germline V gene data show CDR1 as SGHAT and CDR2 as FQNNGV. The CDR3 spans 16 residues. Trimming pared 5 bases from V and 4 bases from J, leaving 19 bases between. The CDR3 spells CASSPNSIPLADTQYF. The CDR3, as DNA: TGTGCCAGCAGCCCAAACTCGATCCCCCTCGCAGATACGCAGTATTTT.

Written as DNA, the CDR3 is TGCGCCAGTGGGCTTAACGGGGGGACTGAAGCTTTCTTT. Amino acid sequence: CASGLNGGTEAFF. V usage is TRBV4-1 and J usage is TRBJ1-1; weak D call: TRBD1 (5 bases). The CDR3 covers 13 residues. Germline V gives CDR1 MGHRA, CDR2 YSYEKL. V lost 9 bases to trimming and J lost 5 bases, with 16 bases between them.

The chain couples TRBV4-1 to TRBJ1-1; 9 nucleotides match TRBD1. The germline V gene encodes CDR1 MGHRA and CDR2 YSYEKL. This CDR3 contains 14 residues. The ends lost 3 bases at V and 7 bases at J; junction bases unmatched: 6. CDR3: CASSQYRGLGEAFF. CDR3 DNA sequence: TGCGCCAGCAGCCAGTACAGGGGGCTCGGTGAAGCTTTCTTT.

J is TRBJ2-7 and V is TRBV28; 11 nucleotides line up with TRBD1. Germline CDR1 and CDR2: MDHEN and SYDVKM. The J segment lost 7 bases and the V segment lost 3 bases, leaving 11 bases of the junction unmatched. The CDR3 contains 16 residues. CDR3: CASSFYVGQGASEQYF. In DNA, the CDR3 is TGTGCCAGCAGTTTTTATGTAGGACAGGGGGCTAGTGAGCAGTACTTC. The whole variable domain, remainder taken from reference TRBV28 and TRBJ2-7, is DVKVTQSSRYLVKRTGEKVFLECVQDMDHENMFWYRQDPGLGLRLIYFSYDVKMKEKGDIPEGYSVSREKKERFSLILESASTNQTSMYLCASSFYVGQGASEQYFGPGTRLTVT.

This clone showed up just once. In nucleotides, the CDR3 is TGTGCCAGCACCCATCGGGTCCCGAACACTGAAGCTTTCTTT. Translating it yields CASTHRVPNTEAFF. The V call is TRBV2, the J call TRBJ1-1, with D unresolved. The V gene's germline CDR1 is SNHLY and CDR2 FYNNEI. Trimming shortened V by 7 bases and J by 1 base, and 13 bases separated the two germline ends. CDR3 length equals 14 residues.

The chain joins TRBV6-6 to TRBJ1-1; D is unresolved. The V gene lost 2 bases and the J gene lost 8 bases, with 9 bases spanning the gap. From germline, CDR1 is MNHNY and CDR2 SVGAGI (reference sequence). The CDR3 length is 12 residues. The CDR3 loop reads CASSYIGGEAFF. CDR3 sequence (DNA): TGTGCCAGCAGTTACATAGGAGGGGAAGCTTTCTTT.

V gene TRBV9 combines with J gene TRBJ1-3, with D unresolved. Germline V lookup: CDR1 SGDLS, CDR2 YYNGEE. The CDR3 contains 13 residues. V gave up 1 base and J gave up 4 bases, with 6 bases separating them. Here the CDR3 DNA reads TGTGCCAGCAGCGTATATGAGGGAAACACCATATATTTT. This gives the protein CASSVYEGNTIYF.

This chain uses TRBV6-6 with TRBJ2-3; 10 nucleotides align to TRBD2. This CDR3 has 16 residues. V dropped 5 bases and J dropped 3; count of bases not matched to a gene: 8. Germline loops: CDR1 MNHNY, CDR2 SVGAGI (reference sequence). DNA for the CDR3: TGTGCCAGCAGTGCCACTGGACTAGCGGCTACAGATACGCAGTATTTT. It encodes CASSATGLAATDTQYF.

The V call is TRBV28, the J call TRBJ1-1; TRBD1 matches at 8 bases. Trimming removed 6 bases from V and 3 bases from J; junction bases left unmatched: 12. The CDR3 totals 16 residues. Germline V gene data show CDR1 as MDHEN and CDR2 as SYDVKM. The CDR3 loop is CASSSPGQGAYTEAFF. DNA of the CDR3: TGTGCCAGCAGCTCTCCCGGACAGGGAGCGTACACTGAAGCTTTCTTT.

V gene TRBV7-9 combines with J gene TRBJ2-1, with 7 bases aligning to TRBD1. The CDR3 extends over 14 amino acids. Germline assignment: CDR1 SEHNR and CDR2 FQNEAQ (reference sequence). V was clipped by 8 bases and J by 3 bases; unmatched bases: 7. CDR3 sequence reads: CASPGTDFYNEQFF. The CDR3 coding sequence is TGTGCCAGCCCCGGGACAGACTTCTACAATGAGCAGTTCTTC.